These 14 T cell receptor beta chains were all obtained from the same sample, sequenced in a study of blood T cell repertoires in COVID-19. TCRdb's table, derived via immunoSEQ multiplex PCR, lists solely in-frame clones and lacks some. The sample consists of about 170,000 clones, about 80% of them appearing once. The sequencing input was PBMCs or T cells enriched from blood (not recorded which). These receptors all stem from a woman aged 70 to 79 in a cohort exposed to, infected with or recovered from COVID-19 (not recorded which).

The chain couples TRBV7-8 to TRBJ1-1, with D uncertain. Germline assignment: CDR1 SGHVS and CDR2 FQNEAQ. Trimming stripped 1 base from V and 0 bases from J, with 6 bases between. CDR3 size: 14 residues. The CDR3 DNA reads TGTGCCAGCAGCTTAGTTTTAGTGAACACTGAAGCTTTCTTT. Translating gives CASSLVLVNTEAFF. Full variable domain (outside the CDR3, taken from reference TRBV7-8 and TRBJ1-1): GAGVSQSPRYKVAKRGQDVALRCDPISGHVSLFWYQQALGQGPEFLTYFQNEAQLDKSGLPSDRFFAERPEGSVSTLKIQRTQQEDSAVYLCASSLVLVNTEAFFGQGTRLTVV.

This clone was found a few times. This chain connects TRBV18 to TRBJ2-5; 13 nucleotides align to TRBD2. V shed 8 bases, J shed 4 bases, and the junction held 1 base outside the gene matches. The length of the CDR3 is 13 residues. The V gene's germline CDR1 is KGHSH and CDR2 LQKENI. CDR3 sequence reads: CASRLAGGETQYF. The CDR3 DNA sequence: TGTGCCAGCAGACTAGCGGGAGGAGAGACCCAGTACTTC.

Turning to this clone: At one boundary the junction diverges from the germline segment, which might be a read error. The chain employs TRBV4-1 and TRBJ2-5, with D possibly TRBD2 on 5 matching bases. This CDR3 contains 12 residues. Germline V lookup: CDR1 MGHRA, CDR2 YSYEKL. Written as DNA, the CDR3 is TGCGTCAGCAGCCAAGGAGGTTGGACCCAGTACTTC. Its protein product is CVSSQGGWTQYF.

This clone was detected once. In DNA form, the CDR3 reads TGCAGCGTTTTCGGCGGGGATGAAAAACTGTTTTTT. Translation: CSVFGGDEKLFF. The rearrangement uses TRBV29-1 and TRBJ1-4, with unresolved D. Germline V lookup: CDR1 SQVTM, CDR2 ANQGSEA. This CDR3 comprises 12 residues. Trimming pared 5 bases from V and 6 bases from J, leaving 10 bases between.

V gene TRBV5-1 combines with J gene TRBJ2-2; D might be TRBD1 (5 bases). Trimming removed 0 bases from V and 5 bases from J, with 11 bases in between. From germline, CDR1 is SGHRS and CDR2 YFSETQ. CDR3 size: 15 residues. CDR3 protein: CASSLEQVGTGELFF. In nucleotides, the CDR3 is TGCGCCAGCAGCTTGGAACAGGTTGGGACCGGGGAGCTGTTTTTT.

CDR3 nucleotides: TGTGCCAGCAGTTACAGGGGACGCGGCTACACCTTC. As protein: CASSYRGRGYTF. This sequence joins TRBV28 and TRBJ1-2; 7 nucleotides line up with TRBD1. CDR1 and CDR2 from the germline V gene are MDHEN and SYDVKM. The length of the CDR3 is 12 residues. Trimming cost V 4 bases and J 8 bases; bases outside gene matches: 4.

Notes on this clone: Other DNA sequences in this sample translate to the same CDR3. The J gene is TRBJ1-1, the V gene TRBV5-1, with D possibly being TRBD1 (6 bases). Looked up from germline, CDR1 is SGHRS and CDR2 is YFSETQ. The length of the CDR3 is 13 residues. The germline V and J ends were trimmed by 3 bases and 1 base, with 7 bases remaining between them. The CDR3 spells CASSSTGNTEAFF. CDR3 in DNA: TGCGCCAGCAGCTCGACAGGGAACACTGAAGCTTTCTTT.

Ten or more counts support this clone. Here the CDR3 reads CASSLRLGNEQFF. CDR3 coding DNA: TGTGCCAGCAGCCTAAGACTAGGGAATGAGCAGTTCTTC. The chain has TRBV11-2 and TRBJ2-1; the D gene is possibly TRBD2 (6 bases). The V end was cut by 5 bases, the J end by 7 bases, with 12 bases between. From germline, CDR1 is SGHAT and CDR2 FQNNGV. The CDR3 contains 13 residues.

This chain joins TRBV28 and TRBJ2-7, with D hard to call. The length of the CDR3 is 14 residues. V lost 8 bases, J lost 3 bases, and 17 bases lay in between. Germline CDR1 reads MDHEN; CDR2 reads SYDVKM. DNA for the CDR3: TGTGCCAGCCGACCGGTTGACACCTTCTACGAGCAGTACTTC. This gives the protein CASRPVDTFYEQYF.

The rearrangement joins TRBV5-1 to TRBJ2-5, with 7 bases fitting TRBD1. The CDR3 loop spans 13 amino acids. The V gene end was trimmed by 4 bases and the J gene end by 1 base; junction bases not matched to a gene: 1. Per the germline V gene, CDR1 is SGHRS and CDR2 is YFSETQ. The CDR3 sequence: CASSRDSQETQYF. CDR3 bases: TGCGCCAGCAGCCGGGACAGCCAAGAGACCCAGTACTTC.

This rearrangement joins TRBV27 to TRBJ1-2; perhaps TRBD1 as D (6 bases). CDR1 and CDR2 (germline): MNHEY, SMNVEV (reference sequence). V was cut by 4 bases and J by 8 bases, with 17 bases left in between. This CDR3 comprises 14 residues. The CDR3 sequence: CASSYTGLVGGYTF. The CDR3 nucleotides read TGTGCCAGCAGTTATACAGGGTTGGTGGGAGGCTACACCTTC.

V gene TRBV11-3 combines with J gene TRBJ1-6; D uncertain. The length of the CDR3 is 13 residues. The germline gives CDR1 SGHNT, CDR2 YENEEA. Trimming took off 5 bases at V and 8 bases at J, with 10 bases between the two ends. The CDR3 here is CASSPAADSPLHF. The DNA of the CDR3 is TGTGCCAGCAGCCCAGCCGCGGATTCACCCCTCCACTTT.

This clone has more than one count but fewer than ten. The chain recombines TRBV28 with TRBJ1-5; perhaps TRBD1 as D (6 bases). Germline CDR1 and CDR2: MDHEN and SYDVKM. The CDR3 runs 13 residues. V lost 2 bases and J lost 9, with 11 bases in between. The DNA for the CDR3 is TGTGCCAGCAGTTTAGGCCGCAGGGGGCCCCAGCATTTT. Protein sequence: CASSLGRRGPQHF.

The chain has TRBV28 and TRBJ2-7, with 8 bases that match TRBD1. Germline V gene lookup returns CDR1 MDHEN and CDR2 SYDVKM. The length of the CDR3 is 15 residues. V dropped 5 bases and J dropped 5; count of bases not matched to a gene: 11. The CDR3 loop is CASSRGGTGANEQYF. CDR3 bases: TGTGCCAGCAGTAGAGGGGGGACAGGCGCCAACGAGCAGTACTTC.